These T cell receptor beta chains were read from a single sample in a study of Ad26.COV2.S vaccination and SARS-CoV-2 variants. Profiling relied on immunoSEQ multiplex PCR, and the TCRdb table lists in-frame clones only, not all of them. The table includes about 470,000 clones, 90% detected once. Specimen: peripheral blood, collected in a trial of Ad26.COV2.S vaccine versus placebo. The receptor source for this set is a person aged 18-65 years who received the Ad26.COV2.S COVID-19 vaccine or a placebo. Each CDR3 is given without its conserved first and last residue. Fields, in order: V gene, clone size, J gene, CDR3 protein. Size is omitted from some rows. Given values are once, few, many or a class for expanded clones.

TRBV5-1	-	TRBJ1-1	ASSLYPSAGAF
TRBV4-3	-	TRBJ2-1	ASSQESAGRNEQF
TRBV14	-	TRBJ2-3	ASSQDIADTQY
TRBV29-1	-	TRBJ2-1	SVTSGSGDEQF
TRBV6-2/TRBV6-3	-	TRBJ2-5	ASSSWVGLGKETQY
TRBV5-1	-	TRBJ2-7	ASSFLRDRGSYEQY
TRBV5-1	-	TRBJ2-2	ASSPASGLNTGELF
TRBV27	once	TRBJ2-1	ASSLSLAGFDVYNEQF
TRBV11-2	-	TRBJ2-2	ASSLVWEWATGELF
TRBV5-1	-	TRBJ2-3	ASSPIAGLSTDTQY
TRBV15	-	TRBJ2-5	ATSRDRLAETQY
TRBV18	-	TRBJ2-3	ASSPLNRPSTDTQY
TRBV7-3	few	TRBJ2-7	ASSRSPGTSAEQY
TRBV30	-	TRBJ2-5	AWRREVVETQY
TRBV18	once	TRBJ2-7	ASSPSGGLDEQY
TRBV15	-	TRBJ1-4	ATSSSGGREKLF
TRBV27	-	TRBJ2-1	ASSLGGPLWKPTYNEQF
TRBV15	-	TRBJ1-5	ATSRGQELGNQPQH
TRBV6-1	once	TRBJ1-6	ASSEGSAYNSPLH
TRBV11-1	-	TRBJ1-6	ASSSLQGTTPLH
TRBV7-8	-	TRBJ2-2	ASSLPGELF
TRBV9	few	TRBJ2-7	ASSVGAGFSYEQY
TRBV10-3	-	TRBJ2-3	AIGLAGDADTQY
TRBV30	once	TRBJ2-6	AWSSEDRAMASGANVLT
TRBV7-2	-	TRBJ2-1	ASSRMNEQF
TRBV7-2	-	TRBJ2-7	ASSSKMGLLLEQY
TRBV28	-	TRBJ2-7	ASRGGGVEQY
TRBV5-6	-	TRBJ1-3	ASSLGIEYTIY
TRBV19	-	TRBJ2-5	ASSMDRGRETQY
TRBV24-1	-	TRBJ2-4	ATSDTGTGDAKNIQY
TRBV10-3	-	TRBJ2-2	AISEGTSTGELF
TRBV28	-	TRBJ1-1	ASRMASYEAF
TRBV28	-	TRBJ1-2	ASQSNYGYT
TRBV10-3	-	TRBJ1-2	AISESGQGYGYT
TRBV7-2	-	TRBJ2-7	ASSLEFVGTYEQY
TRBV7-9	-	TRBJ2-7	ASSSRRDLF
TRBV12-3/TRBV12-4	once	TRBJ2-7	ASRLARTYEQY
TRBV15	-	TRBJ1-5	ATSREGGNQPQH
TRBV6-5	-	TRBJ2-7	ASTRGKSDEQY
TRBV19	-	TRBJ2-1	ASNRKGLLNEQF
TRBV6-5	-	TRBJ2-1	ASSSTSGGYNEQF
TRBV6-1	-	TRBJ2-5	ASTSSSTGAGTQY
TRBV9	-	TRBJ1-1	ASSVQGNTEAF